Below are 29 T cell receptor beta chains sequenced from a single sample in a study of CD8 T cells in ankylosing spondylitis. MiXCR was run by TCRdb on the 5' RACE reads, yielding one entry per CDR3 protein. This repertoire shows some 92,000 distinct CDR3 sequences, 27% found once; its top ten account for roughly 59%. Input material: blood, either unsorted or a sorted T cell fraction (not recorded which). The receptors were gathered from a male donor with ankylosing spondylitis or in good health (not recorded which).

This clonotype was observed a handful of times. The rearrangement links TRBV7-2 to TRBJ2-3, with TRBD1 as a possible D gene (5 bases). The V end was cut by 4 bases, the J end by 4 bases, with 9 bases between. Germline lookup yields CDR1 SGHTA and CDR2 FQGNSA. The CDR3 length is 13 residues. The CDR3 bases are TGTGCCAGCAGCTACCGACAGCCAGATACGCAGTATTTT. Encoded protein: CASSYRQPDTQYF.

This clonotype was found a few times. The CDR3 bases are TGCGCCAGCAGCTTGGAACCCCGGGACAGGGGTCCTCAGCCCCAGCATTTT. This translates into CASSLEPRDRGPQPQHF. The chain has TRBV5-1 and TRBJ1-5; 10 nucleotides match TRBD1. With 0 bases clipped from V and 6 bases from J, the junction kept 9 bases outside the gene matches. Germline V lookup: CDR1 SGHRS, CDR2 YFSETQ. CDR3 length: 17 amino acids. The whole variable domain, remainder taken from reference TRBV5-1 and TRBJ1-5, is KAGVTQTPRYLIKTRGQQVTLSCSPISGHRSVSWYQQTPGQGLQFLFEYFSETQRNKGNFPGRFSGRQFSNSRSEMNVSTLELGDSALYLCASSLEPRDRGPQPQHFGDGTRLSIL.

This clonotype was seen only a few times. The genes are TRBV29-1 and TRBJ1-1, with D hard to call. The CDR3 spans 13 residues. CDR1 SQVTM and CDR2 ANQGSEA come from the germline V gene. Trimming stripped 4 bases from V and 1 base from J, with 10 bases between. CDR3 sequence (DNA): TGCAGCGTTGTAGGGCTCGGGAACACTGAAGCTTTCTTT. It yields the protein CSVVGLGNTEAFF. Full variable domain (remainder filled in from reference TRBV29-1 and TRBJ1-1): SAVISQKPSRDICQRGTSLTIQCQVDSQVTMMFWYRQQPGQSLTLIATANQGSEATYESGFVIDKFPISRPNLTFSTLTVSNMSPEDSSIYLCSVVGLGNTEAFFGQGTRLTVV.

The table lists this clonotype with many counts. J is TRBJ1-1 and V is TRBV12-3 or TRBV12-4, with D possibly being TRBD1 (5 bases). CDR3 size: 12 residues. V lost 2 bases and J 10 bases, leaving 11 bases between the germline ends. CDR3 coding DNA: TGTGCCAGCAGTTTAAGGGGTGATATAGCTTTCTTT. Translated: CASSLRGDIAFF.

Many counts were recorded for this clonotype. The chain employs TRBV20-1 and TRBJ2-7; D possibly corresponds to TRBD2 (5 bases). CDR1 and CDR2 (germline): DFQATT, SNEGSKA (reference sequence). The CDR3 has 14 residues. Trimming removed 6 bases from V and 5 bases from J, with 20 bases in between. Here the CDR3 DNA reads TGCAGTGCAGAGGATCCCGGGAACGACGACGAGCAGTACTTC. This gives the protein CSAEDPGNDDEQYF.

The gene calls are TRBV5-1 and TRBJ2-3; D unclear. This CDR3 region has 15 residues. In germline, CDR1 is SGHRS, CDR2 YFSETQ. Trimming shortened V by 1 base and J by 2 bases, and 11 bases separated the two germline ends. CDR3 residues: CASSLQLVNTDTQYF. CDR3 coding DNA: TGCGCCAGCAGCTTGCAACTCGTAAACACAGATACGCAGTATTTT.

This clonotype was detected ten times or more. This sequence joins TRBV25-1 and TRBJ2-4, with a tentative D call TRBD2 (6 bases). This CDR3 has 15 residues. Per germline, CDR1 MGHDK and CDR2 SYGVNS. Trimming took off 4 bases at V and 0 bases at J, with 10 bases between the two ends. CDR3 region: CASSAQGLAKNIQYF. CDR3 nucleotides: TGTGCCAGCAGTGCCCAGGGACTAGCCAAAAACATTCAGTACTTC.

The gene calls are TRBV5-1 and TRBJ1-1; perhaps TRBD1 as D (5 bases). The ends were cut back, 2 bases at V and 0 bases at J, with 8 bases in the middle. Germline CDR1 and CDR2: SGHRS and YFSETQ. This CDR3 is built from 14 residues. CDR3 bases: TGCGCCAGCAGCTTAAGGACACTGAACACTGAAGCTTTCTTT. Translation: CASSLRTLNTEAFF.

The rearrangement links TRBV12-3 or TRBV12-4 to TRBJ2-5; D possibly corresponds to TRBD2 (6 bases). This CDR3 contains 14 residues. The V gene lost 5 bases and the J gene lost 2 bases, with 12 bases spanning the gap. The CDR3 DNA follows: TGTGCCAGCAGTCCCGGGACTGCACAAGAGACCCAGTACTTC. Protein product: CASSPGTAQETQYF.

This clonotype was observed a handful of times. The chain employs TRBV20-1 and TRBJ2-3; no reliable D call. The CDR3 has 15 amino acids. Germline V gene data show CDR1 as DFQATT and CDR2 as SNEGSKA (reference sequence). V gave up 4 bases and J gave up 2 bases, with 16 bases separating them. In nucleotides, the CDR3 is TGCAGTGCTATTATTTTTGCGGAGAACACAGATACGCAGTATTTT. It is translated as CSAIIFAENTDTQYF.

A few counts support this clonotype. One end of the junction does not line up with germline, which may come from a read error. The V call is TRBV12-3 or TRBV12-4, the J call TRBJ2-4; D gene uncertain. The CDR3 totals 13 residues. CDR3 DNA: TGTGCCAGCAGTACCCTACGCAAAGACCCACGGGACTTC. Amino acids: CASSTLRKDPRDF.

A few counts support this clonotype. The chain joins TRBV27 to TRBJ2-3, with D unclear. The CDR3 consists of 15 residues. Germline values: CDR1 MNHEY, CDR2 SMNVEV (reference sequence). The CDR3 DNA is TGTGCTACAGCACTACGGTACGTGGTCGGAGATACGCAGTATTTT. Protein product: CATALRYVVGDTQYF.

The table lists this clonotype with many counts. This sequence joins TRBV29-1 and TRBJ2-1; perhaps TRBD1 as D (5 bases). Germline V CDR1 and CDR2: SQVTM, ANQGSEA. The CDR3 consists of 12 residues. Trimming left V 3 bases short and J 4 bases short, with 7 bases between. CDR3 nucleotide sequence: TGCAGCGTTGAGGCAGGGTACAATGAGCAGTTCTTC. Its translation is CSVEAGYNEQFF.

In its sample, this clonotype was seen a few times. V usage is TRBV9 and J usage is TRBJ1-6; a weak D match, TRBD1 (6 bases). V was clipped by 4 bases and J by 8 bases, with 22 bases between them. The germline V gene has CDR1 SGDLS and CDR2 YYNGEE. The CDR3 sequence is 17 residues long. CDR3 residues: CASSPSTAGDTDSPLHF. The CDR3 nucleotides are TGTGCCAGCAGCCCCTCTACGGCGGGGGACACCGATTCACCCCTCCACTTT.

The V call is TRBV20-1, the J call TRBJ2-2, with 9 bases identical to TRBD1. The CDR3 loop spans 14 amino acids. Per germline, CDR1 DFQATT and CDR2 SNEGSKA (reference sequence). Losses at the gene ends were 0 bases for V and 6 bases for J; bases not matched to a gene: 2. CDR3 coding DNA: TGCAGTGCTAGAGAACAGGGGGCGGCCGGGGAGCTGTTTTTT. Translation gives CSAREQGAAGELFF.

V gene TRBV7-8 combines with J gene TRBJ1-1; maybe TRBD1 (6 bases). The CDR3 covers 14 residues. The V gene's germline CDR1 is SGHVS and CDR2 FQNEAQ. V was clipped by 8 bases and J by 0 bases, with 13 bases between them. The CDR3: CASLLQGLNTEAFF. CDR3 DNA sequence: TGTGCCAGCTTACTACAGGGTTTGAACACTGAAGCTTTCTTT.

The J gene is TRBJ1-4, the V gene TRBV7-2; D is perhaps TRBD1 (6 bases). V shed 1 base and J shed 3 bases, with 9 bases lying between them. The CDR3 spans 15 residues. Germline V gene data show CDR1 as SGHTA and CDR2 as FQGNSA. CDR3 sequence (DNA): TGTGCCAGCAGCTTAGACAGGGCGGCTAATGAAAAACTGTTTTTT. Its translation is CASSLDRAANEKLFF.

This clonotype was seen only a few times. The V call is TRBV10-2, the J call TRBJ1-2; 7 positions match TRBD1. V shed 7 bases, J shed 6 bases, and the junction held 5 bases outside the gene matches. The germline CDR1 and CDR2 sequences are WSHSY and SAAADI. This CDR3 has 12 amino acids. Here the CDR3 DNA reads TGCGCCAGCACCCGACAGGGTGATGGCTACACCTTC. Amino acids: CASTRQGDGYTF.

This clonotype appeared once. The V and J genes are TRBV7-2 and TRBJ1-6; 7 bases are a match to TRBD1. With V trimmed by 5 bases and J by 9 bases, 13 bases remained unmatched. The germline V gene has CDR1 SGHTA and CDR2 FQGNSA. CDR3 size: 16 residues. Here the CDR3 DNA reads TGTGCCAGCAGCCTACGGGCCCGCTGGGACAGTTCACCCCTCCACTTT. This sequence encodes CASSLRARWDSSPLHF.

This clonotype was counted between two and nine times. This sequence joins TRBV7-3 and TRBJ1-5; TRBD1 agrees at 8 bases. Germline values: CDR1 SGHTA, CDR2 FQGTGA. V trimming: 5 bases; J trimming: 4 bases; junction bases outside the gene matches: 4. CDR3 size: 14 residues. The CDR3 loop is CASSPTGGNQPQHF. The DNA of the CDR3 is TGTGCCAGCAGCCCCACAGGGGGTAATCAGCCCCAGCATTTT.

The genes are TRBV5-1 and TRBJ1-4; the D is unclear. This CDR3 has 13 amino acids. Germline CDR1 reads SGHRS; CDR2 reads YFSETQ. Trimming cost V 5 bases and J 3 bases, with 8 bases left between them. The CDR3 sequence is CASRAGPNEKLFF. In nucleotides, the CDR3 is TGCGCCAGCAGGGCAGGCCCTAATGAAAAACTGTTTTTT.

The chain couples TRBV20-1 to TRBJ2-3; 9 bases fit TRBD2. The V gene's germline CDR1 is DFQATT and CDR2 SNEGSKA (reference sequence). This CDR3 region has 16 residues. Trimming cost V 3 bases and J 2 bases; bases outside gene matches: 9. The CDR3 nucleotides are TGCAGTGCTAGGGGGTTGACTAGCGGAAACACAGATACGCAGTATTTT. This sequence encodes CSARGLTSGNTDTQYF.

The gene calls are TRBV4-1 and TRBJ1-4; possible D gene TRBD1, 6 bases. The germline gives CDR1 MGHRA, CDR2 YSYEKL. CDR3 length equals 16 residues. The V and J ends lost 4 bases and 6 bases respectively, with 18 bases between them. In DNA form, the CDR3 reads TGCGCCAGCAGCCTTGGACAGCCACGGGGGGATGAAAAACTGTTTTTT. It codes for CASSLGQPRGDEKLFF.

J is TRBJ1-2 and V is TRBV18; D ambiguous. CDR1 and CDR2 from the germline V gene are KGHSH and LQKENI. The CDR3 is 16 amino acids. With 4 bases removed from V and 4 bases from J, the gap between germline ends came to 19 bases. The CDR3 here is CASSREGGSGSYGYTF. CDR3 coding DNA: TGTGCCAGCTCACGCGAGGGAGGAAGCGGTAGCTATGGCTACACCTTC. Variable domain in full (rest from reference TRBV18 and TRBJ1-2): NAGVMQNPRHLVRRRGQEARLRCSPMKGHSHVYWYRQLPEEGLKFMVYLQKENIIDESGMPKERFSAEFPKEGPSILRIQQVVRGDSAAYFCASSREGGSGSYGYTFGSGTRLTVV.

The rearrangement links TRBV20-1 to TRBJ2-5, with 7 bases fitting TRBD1. The CDR3 runs 13 residues. V lost 6 bases, J lost 4 bases, and 8 bases stayed unmatched. Per the germline V gene, CDR1 is DFQATT and CDR2 is SNEGSKA (reference sequence). The CDR3 region has the DNA TGCAGTGCCCTGGACAGGCAGTTAGAGACCCAGTACTTC. Protein sequence: CSALDRQLETQYF.

The chain is built from TRBV4-1 and TRBJ2-4, with D possibly being TRBD1 or TRBD2 (6 bases each). CDR1 is MGHRA, CDR2 YSYEKL, per germline. This CDR3 spans 17 amino acids. Between the trimmed V and J ends, which lost 0 bases and 6 bases, there was a span of 18 bases. In nucleotides, the CDR3 is TGCGCCAGCAGCCAAGATGTCGGGGGCTACAAGGCAAACATTCAGTACTTC. This sequence encodes CASSQDVGGYKANIQYF.

The gene calls are TRBV3-1 and TRBJ2-7; D is perhaps TRBD1 (6 bases). Trimming shortened V by 3 bases and J by 5 bases, and 11 bases separated the two germline ends. Per germline, CDR1 LGHDT and CDR2 YNNKEL (reference sequence). This CDR3 has 13 residues. For the CDR3, the DNA is TGTGCCAGCAGCCACAGCCACAGGGACGAGCAGTACGTC. Translating gives CASSHSHRDEQYV.

This chain uses TRBV7-3 with TRBJ2-4; 12 bases map to TRBD1. CDR1 and CDR2 (germline): SGHTA, FQGTGA. Trimming took 5 bases from V and 8 from J; bases not matched to a gene: 4. The CDR3 totals 14 residues. As DNA, the CDR3 is TGTGCCAGCAGCCCGGGACAGGGGGCTTACATTCAGTACTTC. Translation gives CASSPGQGAYIQYF. Using reference TRBV7-3 and TRBJ2-4 for the parts outside the CDR3, the full variable domain is GAGVSQTPSNKVTEKGKYVELRCDPISGHTALYWYRQSLGQGPEFLIYFQGTGAADDSGLPNDRFFAVRPEGSVSTLKIQRTERGDSAVYLCASSPGQGAYIQYFGAGTRLSVL.

This clonotype came up once. V is TRBV7-8 and J is TRBJ1-4; D gene unclear. Trimming took 1 base from V and 8 from J, leaving 14 bases between them. Per germline, CDR1 SGHVS and CDR2 FQNEAQ. This CDR3 spans 15 amino acids. Here the CDR3 DNA reads TGTGCCAGCAGCTTAGAAACTGGGAGAAGGGAAAAACTGTTTTTT. It yields the protein CASSLETGRREKLFF.